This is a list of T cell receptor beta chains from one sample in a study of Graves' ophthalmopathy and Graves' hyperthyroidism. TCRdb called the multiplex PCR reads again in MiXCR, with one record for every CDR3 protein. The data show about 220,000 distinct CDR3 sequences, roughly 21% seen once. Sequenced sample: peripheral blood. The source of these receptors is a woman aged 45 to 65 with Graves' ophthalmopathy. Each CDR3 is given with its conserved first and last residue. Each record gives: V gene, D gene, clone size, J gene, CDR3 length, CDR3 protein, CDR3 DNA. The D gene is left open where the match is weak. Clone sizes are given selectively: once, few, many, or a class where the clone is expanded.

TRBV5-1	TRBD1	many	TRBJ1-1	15	CASSVTGTGGAVAFF	TGCGCCAGCAGCGTTACCGGGACAGGGGGCGCGGTTGCTTTCTTT
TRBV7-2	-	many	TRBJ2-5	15	CASSLGDRIQETQYF	TGTGCCAGCAGCTTAGGCGACAGAATCCAAGAGACCCAGTACTTC
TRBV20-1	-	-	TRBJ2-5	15	CSARGKGRGRETQYF	TGCAGTGCTAGAGGGAAAGGGCGGGGAAGAGAGACCCAGTACTTC
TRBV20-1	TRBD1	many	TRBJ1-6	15	CSARGQSSYNSPLHF	TGCAGTGCTAGGGGACAGAGCTCCTATAATTCACCCCTCCACTTT
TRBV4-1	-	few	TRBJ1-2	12	CASSQGDFGYTF	TGCGCCAGCAGCCAAGGGGATTTTGGCTACACCTTC
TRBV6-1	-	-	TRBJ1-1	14	CASSRRDGNTEAFF	TGTGCCAGCAGTCGCCGGGACGGAAACACTGAAGCTTTCTTT
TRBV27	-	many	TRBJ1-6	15	CASRPGEGYNSPLHF	TGTGCCAGCAGGCCAGGGGAGGGTTATAATTCACCCCTCCACTTT
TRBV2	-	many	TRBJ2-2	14	CASTWQGGTGELFF	TGTGCCAGCACTTGGCAGGGGGGTACCGGGGAGCTGTTTTTT
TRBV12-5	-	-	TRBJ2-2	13	CASGLAWNGELFF	TGTGCTAGTGGTTTGGCGTGGAACGGGGAGCTGTTTTTT
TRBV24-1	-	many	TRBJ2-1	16	CATSDPRLGAYNEQFF	TGTGCCACCAGTGACCCCAGGTTGGGCGCCTACAATGAGCAGTTCTTC
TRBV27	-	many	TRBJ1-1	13	CASSLGIGTEAFF	TGTGCCAGCAGTTTGGGGATTGGCACTGAAGCTTTCTTT
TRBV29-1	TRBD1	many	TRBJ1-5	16	CSEPRGTGSSNQPQHF	TGCAGCGAGCCCAGAGGGACAGGGAGTAGCAATCAGCCCCAGCATTTT
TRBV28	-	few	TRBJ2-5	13	CASSDDYQETQYF	TGTGCCAGCAGTGATGACTACCAAGAGACCCAGTACTTC
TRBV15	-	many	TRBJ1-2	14	CATSRPGTNYGYTF	TGTGCCACCAGCAGGCCAGGAACCAACTATGGCTACACCTTC
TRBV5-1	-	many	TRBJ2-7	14	CASSAEDPSHEQYF	TGCGCCAGCAGCGCTGAGGACCCTTCCCACGAGCAGTACTTC
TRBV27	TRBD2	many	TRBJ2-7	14	CASRLAGGPYEQYF	TGTGCCAGCAGGTTAGCGGGAGGGCCCTACGAGCAGTACTTC
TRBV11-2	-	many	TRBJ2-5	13	CASSSPGQETQYF	TGTGCCAGCAGCTCCCCCGGCCAAGAGACCCAGTACTTC
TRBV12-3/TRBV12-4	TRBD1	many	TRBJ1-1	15	CASSPYRGWNTEAFF	TGTGCCAGCAGTCCGTACAGGGGCTGGAACACTGAAGCTTTCTTT
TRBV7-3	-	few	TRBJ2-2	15	CASRSDPTNTGELFF	TGTGCCAGCAGAAGTGATCCCACGAACACCGGGGAGCTGTTTTTT
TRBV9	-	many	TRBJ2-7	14	CASSAESYSYEQYF	TGTGCCAGCAGCGCCGAGAGCTACTCCTACGAGCAGTACTTC
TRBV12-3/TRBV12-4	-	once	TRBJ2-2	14	CASSLGANTGELFF	TGTGCCAGCAGTTTAGGAGCGAACACCGGGGAGCTGTTTTTT
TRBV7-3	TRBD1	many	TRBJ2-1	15	CASSQTGDIYNEQFF	TGTGCCAGCAGCCAGACAGGGGATATCTACAATGAGCAGTTCTTC
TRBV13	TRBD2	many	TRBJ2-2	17	CASSPAGLGWRTGELFF	TGTGCCAGCAGCCCGGCGGGACTAGGGTGGCGCACCGGGGAGCTGTTTTTT
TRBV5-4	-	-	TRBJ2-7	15	CASSLEGVGTYEQYF	TGTGCCAGCAGCTTGGAAGGTGTGGGGACTTACGAGCAGTACTTC
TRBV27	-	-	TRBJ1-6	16	CASSLGPNSYNSPLHF	TGTGCCAGCAGTTTAGGGCCGAACTCCTATAATTCACCCCTCCACTTT
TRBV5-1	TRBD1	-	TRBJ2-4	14	CASSLGQGVGIQYF	TGCGCCAGCAGCCTGGGACAGGGCGTCGGCATTCAGTACTTC
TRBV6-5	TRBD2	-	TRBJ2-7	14	CASRLIAGGREQYF	TGTGCCAGCAGATTAATAGCGGGAGGGCGAGAGCAGTACTTC
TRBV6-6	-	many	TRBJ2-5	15	CASSSPGSTRKTQYF	TGTGCCAGCAGCTCCCCCGGGAGCACCAGGAAGACCCAGTACTTC
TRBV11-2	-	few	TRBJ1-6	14	CASSFGQVNSPLHF	TGTGCCAGCAGCTTCGGTCAGGTTAATTCACCCCTCCACTTT
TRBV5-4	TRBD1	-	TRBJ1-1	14	CARSLYRGNTEAFF	TGTGCCCGCAGCTTGTACAGGGGCAACACTGAAGCTTTCTTT
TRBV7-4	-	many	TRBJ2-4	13	CASSSPYMALQYF	TGTGCCAGCAGCTCGCCCTACATGGCGCTTCAGTACTTC